This TCR beta chain appears in the sequencing data of a study of blood T cells in healthy people across ages. For the study at large: About one barcoded beta molecule per two T cells was the capture yield of template switching.

V was clipped by 7 bases and J by 0 bases, with 13 bases between them. The CDR3 is 16 residues long. The germline V gene encodes CDR1 MNHEY and CDR2 SVGAGI. Together with a sample-barcoded 5' primer, a J-beta primer mix was included in a second PCR lasting about 6 to 11 cycles. Researchers report that a template-switch adaptor with 12 random nucleotides tagged each cDNA molecule. TCRdb used MiXCR to reprocess the 5' RACE reads, holding one entry per CDR3 protein. This sample carries roughly 720,000 distinct CDR3 sequences, about 55% of them seen once, and the ten largest clones take about 42%. Concerning this clonotype: Antigen specificity is unknown.

Study conclusions and caveats: Measured against age, TCR beta diversity per million T cells decreased in a roughly linear manner. Greater diversity and more naive CD4+ cells were seen in long-lived donors than in aged donors.

This sequence originates from an elderly man in good health. The chain couples TRBV6-5 to TRBJ2-6; unclear D gene. Sequencing input: blood. CDR3 nucleotide sequence: TGTGCCAGCACCGAACTGGCGCACTCTGGGGCCAACGTCCTGACTTTC. Its translation is CASTELAHSGANVLTF.